Here is one T cell receptor (beta chain) with its context. The data were taken from a study of blood T cell repertoires in COVID-19. V was shortened by 4 bases and J by 0 bases, with 14 bases between the two germline ends. The CDR3 has 15 amino acids. Germline CDR1 is SGDLS and CDR2 is YYNGEE. Using immunoSEQ multiplex PCR, the repertoire was profiled, and TCRdb retains in-frame clones only, with some absent. There are about 100,000 clones in the sample; 85% occur only once, and roughly 12% lies in the top ten. Material: peripheral blood. This TCR came from a man aged 45-65 years with active or convalescent COVID-19. The chain links TRBV9 to TRBJ2-7; possibly TRBD1 for D (6 bases). The CDR3 nucleotides are TGTGCCAGCAGCCTGGGGGCGGGCCTCTCCTACGAGCAGTACTTC. It specifies CASSLGAGLSYEQYF.